Shown below are 23 T cell receptor beta chains from a single sample sequenced in a study of blood T cell repertoires in COVID-19. Data came from immunoSEQ multiplex PCR; TCRdb stores just in-frame clones and leaves some out. This table holds some 30,000 clones, 70% to 90% found once. Sequencing was done on a sample of peripheral blood. Source of these receptors: a human donor in a cohort sampled during active COVID-19. The donor label of this sample is uncertain.

The count of this clone is one. The genes are TRBV20-1 and TRBJ2-5; 8 bases are a match to TRBD2. V lost 3 bases, J lost 4 bases, and 7 bases stayed unmatched. CDR1 is DFQATT and CDR2 is SNEGSKA in the germline V gene (reference sequence). There are 14 residues in the CDR3. This chain's CDR3 is CSASREGLGETQYF. CDR3 DNA: TGCAGTGCTAGTCGGGAGGGCCTCGGAGAGACCCAGTACTTC.

The chain links TRBV5-1 to TRBJ1-2; the match to TRBD1 covers 10 bases. With V trimmed by 3 bases and J by 6 bases, 2 bases remained unmatched. The CDR3 consists of 13 residues. Germline V gene data show CDR1 as SGHRS and CDR2 as YFSETQ. CDR3 coding DNA: TGCGCCAGCAGCTCGACAGGGGGCGATGGCTACACCTTC. Translating it yields CASSSTGGDGYTF. The full variable domain, completed using reference TRBV5-1 and TRBJ1-2, is KAGVTQTPRYLIKTRGQQVTLSCSPISGHRSVSWYQQTPGQGLQFLFEYFSETQRNKGNFPGRFSGRQFSNSRSEMNVSTLELGDSALYLCASSSTGGDGYTFGSGTRLTVV.

This clone turned up a few times. The chain is built from TRBV7-2 and TRBJ2-2; TRBD1 is a possible D gene (5 bases). CDR1 SGHTA and CDR2 FQGNSA come from the germline V gene. CDR3 length equals 13 residues. Trimming cost V 5 bases and J 9 bases, with 13 bases left between them. CDR3 in amino acids: CASSVRTTWELFF. The CDR3, as DNA: TGTGCCAGCAGCGTTAGGACAACCTGGGAGCTGTTTTTT.

V is TRBV18 and J is TRBJ2-3, with D unresolved. Germline V gives CDR1 KGHSH, CDR2 LQKENI. V gave up 6 bases and J gave up 7 bases, with 17 bases separating them. This CDR3 comprises 14 residues. The CDR3 sequence is CASSPIENSNTQYF. CDR3 sequence (DNA): TGTGCCAGCTCGCCAATCGAGAACTCAAATACGCAGTATTTT.

This sequence joins TRBV15 and TRBJ2-3; the match to TRBD2 covers 8 bases. Trimming removed 1 base from V and 3 bases from J; junction bases left unmatched: 15. This CDR3 comprises 19 residues. Germline CDR1 LNHNV, CDR2 YYDKDF (reference sequence). The CDR3 protein is CATSRGSGALLAGTDTQYF. The CDR3 DNA is TGTGCCACCAGCAGAGGATCGGGAGCCCTGCTAGCGGGTACAGATACGCAGTATTTT.

V gene TRBV2 combines with J gene TRBJ1-2, with D tentatively TRBD1 (6 bases). The CDR3 consists of 13 residues. Germline CDR1 reads SNHLY; CDR2 reads FYNNEI. Trimming left V 4 bases short and J 3 bases short, with 9 bases between. CDR3: CASSGQGYYGYTF. CDR3 nucleotide sequence: TGTGCCAGCAGTGGTCAGGGGTACTATGGCTACACCTTC.

The chain recombines TRBV7-2 with TRBJ1-2, with D maybe TRBD1 (6 bases). The CDR3 spans 14 residues. V was clipped by 3 bases and J by 4 bases, with 12 bases between them. Per germline, CDR1 SGHTA and CDR2 FQGNSA. CDR3 nucleotide sequence: TGTGCCAGCAGCTTCGACAGGTACGGCTATGGCTACACCTTC. Its translation: CASSFDRYGYGYTF.

The chain is built from TRBV20-1 and TRBJ2-3; D gene unclear. Trimming stripped 0 bases from V and 5 bases from J, with 3 bases between. CDR1 DFQATT and CDR2 SNEGSKA come from the germline V gene (reference sequence). The CDR3 runs to 11 residues. The CDR3 sequence: CSARDLDTQYF. The CDR3 nucleotides read TGCAGTGCTAGAGACTTAGATACGCAGTATTTT.

The J gene is TRBJ1-5, the V gene TRBV11-2; unclear D gene. The CDR3 is 11 residues long. Germline lookup yields CDR1 SGHAT and CDR2 FQNNGV. Trimming took 4 bases from V and 5 from J, leaving 3 bases between them. The CDR3 DNA is TGTGCCAGCAGCTCATATCAGCCCCAGCATTTT. Its protein product is CASSSYQPQHF. The variable domain in full, completed from reference TRBV11-2 and TRBJ1-5, reads EAGVAQSPRYKIIEKRQSVAFWCNPISGHATLYWYQQILGQGPKLLIQFQNNGVVDDSQLPKDRFSAERLKGVDSTLKIQPAKLEDSAVYLCASSSYQPQHFGDGTRLSIL.

The rearrangement uses TRBV10-2 and TRBJ1-1; a weak D match, TRBD1 (6 bases). V was clipped by 2 bases and J by 11 bases, with 21 bases between them. This CDR3 comprises 15 residues. Germline-derived CDR1 and CDR2 are WSHSY and SAAADI. CDR3 protein: CASSEKGGVGVVAFF. Written as DNA, the CDR3 is TGCGCCAGCAGTGAGAAGGGGGGGGTCGGTGTGGTCGCTTTCTTT.

The chain combines TRBV28 with TRBJ2-1; perhaps TRBD2 as D (6 bases). The V end lost 5 bases, the J end lost 7 bases, and 18 bases lay between the germline ends. Germline CDR1 MDHEN, CDR2 SYDVKM. This CDR3 has 15 amino acids. The CDR3 coding sequence is TGTGCCAGCAGTCGCCGGGAGATCTGGGGGAATGAGCAGTTCTTC. Its translation is CASSRREIWGNEQFF.

The sample holds one count of this clone. The gene calls are TRBV6-1 and TRBJ2-7; D remains unclear. Trimming cost V 0 bases and J 4 bases, with 16 bases left between them. This CDR3 is built from 16 residues. Per germline, CDR1 MNHNS and CDR2 SASEGT. CDR3 nucleotide sequence: TGTGCCAGCAGTGAAGCCCAAAGCCTTCAGCGATACGAGCAGTACTTC. This sequence encodes CASSEAQSLQRYEQYF.

CDR3 amino acids: CASSAAGVGTDTQYF. The DNA of the CDR3 is TGCGCCAGCAGTGCAGCGGGAGTCGGCACAGATACGCAGTATTTT. The chain is built from TRBV10-2 and TRBJ2-3; 8 bases fit TRBD2. CDR1 WSHSY and CDR2 SAAADI come from the germline V gene. This CDR3 is 15 amino acids long. J lost 1 base, V lost 4 bases, and 4 bases had no gene match.

CDR3 residues: CASSMLGTTNTGELFF. As DNA, the CDR3 is TGTGCCAGTAGTATGCTAGGGACTACCAACACCGGGGAGCTGTTTTTT. This chain connects TRBV19 to TRBJ2-2, with 7 bases that match TRBD2. This CDR3 contains 16 residues. The ends lost 3 bases at V and 2 bases at J; junction bases unmatched: 6. Germline V lookup: CDR1 LNHDA, CDR2 SQIVND (reference sequence).

This clone turned up a few times. The rearrangement joins TRBV5-1 to TRBJ1-2; 10 nucleotides match TRBD1. The V gene end was trimmed by 2 bases and the J gene end by 6 bases; junction bases not matched to a gene: 4. Germline-derived CDR1 and CDR2 are SGHRS and YFSETQ. CDR3 length: 14 amino acids. The CDR3 DNA reads TGCGCCAGCAGCTTTGGGGGACAGGGGAATGGCTACACCTTC. Amino acid sequence: CASSFGGQGNGYTF.

The chain has TRBV12-3 or TRBV12-4 and TRBJ2-1, with TRBD2 matching 7 bases. CDR3 length: 12 residues. V lost 10 bases and J lost 6; bases outside the gene matches: 6. This chain's CDR3 is CATRPGGNEQFF. CDR3 bases: TGTGCCACCAGGCCGGGGGGCAATGAGCAGTTCTTC.

This clone was observed a handful of times. The chain employs TRBV5-1 and TRBJ1-2, with 12 bases that match TRBD1. Germline V gene lookup returns CDR1 SGHRS and CDR2 YFSETQ. This CDR3 contains 17 residues. J was trimmed by 6 bases and V by 3 bases; bases with no gene match: 12. The CDR3 sequence is CASSSTTGTGGGHGYTF. CDR3 sequence (DNA): TGCGCCAGCAGCTCAACCACCGGGACAGGGGGCGGACATGGCTACACCTTC.

The gene calls are TRBV6-5 and TRBJ2-4; D is unresolved. Trimming took 0 bases from V and 6 from J, leaving 9 bases between them. Germline values: CDR1 MNHEY, CDR2 SVGAGI. The CDR3 totals 14 residues. Here the CDR3 reads CASSYSGIPNIQYF. The CDR3 DNA sequence: TGTGCCAGCAGTTACTCGGGCATCCCAAACATTCAGTACTTC.

The CDR3 here is CASSETGTSYEQYF. The CDR3 DNA follows: TGTGCCAGCAGCGAGACCGGGACTAGCTACGAGCAGTACTTC. The chain has TRBV7-9 and TRBJ2-7, with 8 nucleotides matching TRBD2. The CDR3 sequence is 14 residues long. Germline CDR1 reads SEHNR; CDR2 reads FQNEAQ (reference sequence). With V trimmed by 5 bases and J by 3 bases, 6 bases remained unmatched.

This rearrangement joins TRBV11-3 to TRBJ2-3; D is unresolved. From germline, CDR1 is SGHNT and CDR2 YENEEA. V was pared by 6 bases and J by 3 bases, with 13 bases between. The CDR3 length is 14 residues. The CDR3 here is CASSSDLRTDTQYF. Here the CDR3 DNA reads TGTGCCAGCAGTTCCGATCTGAGGACAGATACGCAGTATTTT.

This clone appeared a single time. The chain has TRBV19 and TRBJ2-6; D perhaps matches TRBD2 (5 bases). V was shortened by 7 bases and J by 0 bases, with 10 bases between the two germline ends. CDR1 and CDR2 (germline): LNHDA, SQIVND (reference sequence). The CDR3 sequence is 15 residues long. DNA for the CDR3: TGTGCCAGTACCCCCGGGAACTCTGGGGCCAACGTCCTGACTTTC. Protein sequence: CASTPGNSGANVLTF.

The chain combines TRBV15 with TRBJ1-2; no firm D call. Per the germline V gene, CDR1 is LNHNV and CDR2 is YYDKDF (reference sequence). V was trimmed by 1 base and J by 7 bases, leaving 19 bases between them. This CDR3 spans 16 amino acids. The CDR3 region has the DNA TGTGCCACCAGCAGAGCTGAGGCGGGCAGCAGAGGTGGCTACACCTTC. This encodes CATSRAEAGSRGGYTF.

The DNA for the CDR3 is TGTGCCAGTAGTATTGGTCGGACTCGTGACACCGGGGAGCTGTTTTTT. This gives the protein CASSIGRTRDTGELFF. The chain employs TRBV19 and TRBJ2-2; D is perhaps TRBD2 (5 bases). This CDR3 has 16 amino acids. Germline V CDR1 and CDR2: LNHDA, SQIVND (reference sequence). The V gene lost 3 bases and the J gene lost 3 bases, with 14 bases spanning the gap. Looking up the rest from reference TRBV19 and TRBJ2-2 gives the full variable domain: DGGITQSPKYLFRKEGQNVTLSCEQNLNHDAMYWYRQDPGQGLRLIYYSQIVNDFQKGDIAEGYSVSREKKESFPLTVTSAQKNPTAFYLCASSIGRTRDTGELFFGEGSRLTVL.